This T cell receptor (beta chain) appears in the sequencing data of a study of T cell responses to AZD1222 COVID-19 vaccine. Only in-frame clones appear in the TCRdb table, and some are missing; sequencing was by immunoSEQ multiplex PCR. The table includes 130,000 or so clones, around 94% detected once. The V end lost 0 bases, the J end lost 6 bases, and 14 bases lay between the germline ends. CDR3 size: 15 residues. Germline V gene data show CDR1 as SGHAT and CDR2 as FQNNGV. V usage is TRBV11-2 and J usage is TRBJ1-1; D remains unclear. The material sequenced was peripheral blood, taken on day 0 of AZD1222 vaccination. This TCR came from an adult in good health. The CDR3, as DNA: TGTGCCAGCAGCTTAGACAGGCCCGGTGACGCTGAAGCTTTCTTT. This codes for CASSLDRPGDAEAFF.